This TCR beta chain stems from a study of blood T cell repertoires in COVID-19 (dated by TCRdb to the early 2020s). As for the study more broadly: Samples covering the acute and convalescent phases of COVID-19 were provided by collaborators in the United States, Italy and Spain. The material from the prospective study consisted of cDNA or gDNA derived from T cells, B-cell-depleted T cells, or PBMCs. The dataset comprised deeply sampled blood TCRbeta repertoires from subjects exposed to, actively infected with, or recovered from COVID-19. The repertoires were made available in a free public database intended to serve as a resource for research on the immune response to SARS-CoV-2. The samples were drawn from two sources: the first 160 participants of the ongoing ImmuneRACE study, and 950 to 1,500 subjects contributed by 6 global collaborators. A de-identified subject ID, COVID-19 status, age in years and sex were almost always included in the sample metadata. HLA class I and class II types, where available, came from metadata supplied by the sample provider rather than from assay-based typing. Study-level results and caveats: The quantity of clinical and demographic metadata differed by source and by participant and was supplied without curation.

TCRbeta CDR3 regions were amplified from genomic DNA by means of the immunoSEQ Assay, a bias-controlled multiplex PCR. The original pipeline was this. Within the assay, amplification of reference gene primers was used to estimate how many nucleated cells each sample contained. To quantify the absolute abundance of each unique TCRbeta CDR3 rearrangement, sequence reads were collapsed and filtered. For each sample, productive Simpson clonality was calculated by taking the square root of Simpson's diversity index across productive rearrangements. TCRdb limited this immuneACCESS table to in-frame rearrangements with V and J called. A share of clones is missing; checked studies link under half to unresolved V genes, and the rest is unexplained. D and trimming come from the DNA, and the V and J calls and clone size come from that table. The sample table holds some 210,000 clones, of which over 75% were seen once. Of the sample, more than 4.5% falls within the top ten clones.

Each collaborating institution followed its own protocols to collect whole blood in K2EDTA tubes. For TCRbeta analysis, collaborators shipped samples as frozen whole blood, isolated PBMCs, or DNA extracted from either of those sample types. Trimming removed 1 base from V and 3 bases from J; the gene matches leave 1 base unexplained. Sequences MNHEY (CDR1) and SMNVEV (CDR2) are obtained from the germline V gene (reference sequence). Including the terminal cysteine and phenylalanine, the CDR3 comprises 15 residues. The DNA shown is the 45-base CDR3, in frame from base 1. With regard to this clone: There is no known antigen for this receptor. Base qualities are not provided; no much larger clone lies one nucleotide away.

Sequencing was done on a sample of peripheral blood. The clonotype comes from a woman aged 40 to 49 with acute or convalescent COVID-19. The rearrangement combines TRBV27 with TRBJ1-1; 11 bases in between match TRBD1. The DNA sequence is as follows: TGTGCCAGCAGTTTATTGGGACAGGGGGACACTGAAGCTTTCTTT. It specifies CASSLLGQGDTEAFF.